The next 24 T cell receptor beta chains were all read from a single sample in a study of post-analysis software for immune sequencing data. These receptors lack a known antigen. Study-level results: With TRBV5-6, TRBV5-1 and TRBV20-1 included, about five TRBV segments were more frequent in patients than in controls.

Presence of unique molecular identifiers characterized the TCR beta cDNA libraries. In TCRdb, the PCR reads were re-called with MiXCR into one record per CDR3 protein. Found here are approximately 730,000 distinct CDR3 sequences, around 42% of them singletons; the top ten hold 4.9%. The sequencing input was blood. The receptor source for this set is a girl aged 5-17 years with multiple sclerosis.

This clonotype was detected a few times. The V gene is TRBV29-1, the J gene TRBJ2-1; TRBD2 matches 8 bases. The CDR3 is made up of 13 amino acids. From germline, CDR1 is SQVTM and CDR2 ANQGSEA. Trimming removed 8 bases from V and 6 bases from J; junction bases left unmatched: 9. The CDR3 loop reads CSYVSGRANEQFF. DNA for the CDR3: TGCAGCTACGTCAGCGGGAGAGCCAATGAGCAGTTCTTC.

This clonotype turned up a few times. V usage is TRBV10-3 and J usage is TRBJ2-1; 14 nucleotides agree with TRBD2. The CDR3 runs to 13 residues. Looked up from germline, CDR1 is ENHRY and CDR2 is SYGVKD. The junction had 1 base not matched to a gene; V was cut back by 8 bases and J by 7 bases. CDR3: CAIGTSGSNEQFF. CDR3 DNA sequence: TGTGCCATCGGGACTAGCGGGAGTAATGAGCAGTTCTTC.

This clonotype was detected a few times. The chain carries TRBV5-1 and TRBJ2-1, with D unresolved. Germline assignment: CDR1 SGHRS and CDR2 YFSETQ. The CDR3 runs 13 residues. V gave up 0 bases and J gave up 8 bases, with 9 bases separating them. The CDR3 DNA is TGCGCCAGCAGCTTGGTAACCGGACATGAGCAGTTCTTC. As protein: CASSLVTGHEQFF.

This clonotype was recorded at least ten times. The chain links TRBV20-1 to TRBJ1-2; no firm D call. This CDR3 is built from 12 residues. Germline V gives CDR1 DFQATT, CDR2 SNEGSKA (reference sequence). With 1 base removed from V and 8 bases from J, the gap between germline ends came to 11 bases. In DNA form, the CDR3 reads TGCAGTGCTAGAGGAGAAGGGAGCGGCTACACCTTC. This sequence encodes CSARGEGSGYTF.

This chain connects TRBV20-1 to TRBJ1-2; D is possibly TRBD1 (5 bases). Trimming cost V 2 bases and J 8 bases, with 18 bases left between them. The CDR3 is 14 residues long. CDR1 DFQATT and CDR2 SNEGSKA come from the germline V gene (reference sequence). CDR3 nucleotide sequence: TGCAGTGCTAGAACAGGCCCTAACTATGGCGGCTACACCTTC. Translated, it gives CSARTGPNYGGYTF.

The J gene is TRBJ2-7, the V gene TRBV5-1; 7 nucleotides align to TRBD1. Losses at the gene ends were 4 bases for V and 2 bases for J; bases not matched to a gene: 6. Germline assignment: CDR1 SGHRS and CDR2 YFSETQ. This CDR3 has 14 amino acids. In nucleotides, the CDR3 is TGCGCCAGCAGCATGGACAGGTTGGCCTACGAGCAGTACTTC. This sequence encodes CASSMDRLAYEQYF. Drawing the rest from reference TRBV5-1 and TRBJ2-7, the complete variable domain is KAGVTQTPRYLIKTRGQQVTLSCSPISGHRSVSWYQQTPGQGLQFLFEYFSETQRNKGNFPGRFSGRQFSNSRSEMNVSTLELGDSALYLCASSMDRLAYEQYFGPGTRLTVT.

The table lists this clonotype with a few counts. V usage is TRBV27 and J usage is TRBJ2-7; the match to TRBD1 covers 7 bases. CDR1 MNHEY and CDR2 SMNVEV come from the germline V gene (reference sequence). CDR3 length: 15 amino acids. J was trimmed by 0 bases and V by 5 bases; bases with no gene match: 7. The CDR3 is CASSLRQGLSYEQYF. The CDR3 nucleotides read TGTGCCAGCAGTCTAAGACAGGGCCTCTCCTACGAGCAGTACTTC.

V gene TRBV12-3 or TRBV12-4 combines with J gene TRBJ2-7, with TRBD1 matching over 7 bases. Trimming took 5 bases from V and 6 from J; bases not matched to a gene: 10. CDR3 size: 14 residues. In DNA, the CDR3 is TGTGCCAGCAGTCGAGACAGGGCTGGAAGCGAGCAGTACTTC. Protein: CASSRDRAGSEQYF.

CDR3 coding DNA: TGTGCCAGCAGTCACCGTGGAGGGTACGGTGAGCAGTTCTTC. Its translation: CASSHRGGYGEQFF. The chain employs TRBV28 and TRBJ2-1; maybe TRBD2 (6 bases). The CDR3 length is 14 residues. CDR1 is MDHEN, CDR2 SYDVKM, per germline. V shed 5 bases and J shed 9 bases, with 17 bases lying between them.

The DNA of the CDR3 is TGTGCCAGCAGCTTAGACGGGACAGTGGACACTGAAGCTTTCTTT. This gives the protein CASSLDGTVDTEAFF. J is TRBJ1-1 and V is TRBV7-2; TRBD1 agrees at 7 bases. Germline-derived CDR1 and CDR2 are SGHTA and FQGNSA. This CDR3 is 15 amino acids long. V lost 1 base, J lost 3 bases, and 5 bases stayed unmatched.

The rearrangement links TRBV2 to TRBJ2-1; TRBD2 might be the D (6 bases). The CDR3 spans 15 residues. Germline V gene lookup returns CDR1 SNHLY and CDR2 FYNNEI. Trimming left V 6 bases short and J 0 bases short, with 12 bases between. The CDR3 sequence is CASSASESSYNEQFF. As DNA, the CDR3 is TGTGCCAGCAGCGCTAGCGAAAGCTCCTACAATGAGCAGTTCTTC.

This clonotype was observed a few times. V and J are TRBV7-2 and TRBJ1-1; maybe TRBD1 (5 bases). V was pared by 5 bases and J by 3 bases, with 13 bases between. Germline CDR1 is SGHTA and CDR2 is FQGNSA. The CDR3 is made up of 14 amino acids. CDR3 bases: TGTGCCAGCAGCGTTAGGGGAGGGGACACTGAAGCTTTCTTT. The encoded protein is CASSVRGGDTEAFF.

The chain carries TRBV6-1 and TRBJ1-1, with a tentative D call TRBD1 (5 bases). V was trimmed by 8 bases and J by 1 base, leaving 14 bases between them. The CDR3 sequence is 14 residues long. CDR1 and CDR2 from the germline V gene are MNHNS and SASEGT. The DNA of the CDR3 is TGTGCCAGCTCCGCTAGGCAGGGGAACACTGAAGCTTTCTTT. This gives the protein CASSARQGNTEAFF.

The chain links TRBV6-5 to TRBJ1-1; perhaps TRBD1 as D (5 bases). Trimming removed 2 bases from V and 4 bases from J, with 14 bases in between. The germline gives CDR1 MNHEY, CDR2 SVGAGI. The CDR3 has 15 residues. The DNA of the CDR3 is TGTGCCAGCAGTTACGTGGCTGCCGGGGCCACTGAAGCTTTCTTT. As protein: CASSYVAAGATEAFF.

CDR3: CASSPGPGEHYEQYF. For the CDR3, the DNA is TGCGCCAGCAGCCCTGGCCCGGGAGAGCATTACGAGCAGTACTTC. The chain has TRBV5-1 and TRBJ2-7; maybe TRBD2 (6 bases). Germline values: CDR1 SGHRS, CDR2 YFSETQ. Trimming removed 4 bases from V and 4 bases from J, with 18 bases in between. This CDR3 spans 15 amino acids.

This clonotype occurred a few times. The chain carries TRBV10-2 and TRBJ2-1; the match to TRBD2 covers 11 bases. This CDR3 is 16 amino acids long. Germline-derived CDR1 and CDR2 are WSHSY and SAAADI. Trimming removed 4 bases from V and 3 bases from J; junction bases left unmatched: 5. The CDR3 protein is CASSGTTSGNYNEQFF. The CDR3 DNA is TGCGCCAGCAGTGGCACGACTAGCGGGAACTACAATGAGCAGTTCTTC.

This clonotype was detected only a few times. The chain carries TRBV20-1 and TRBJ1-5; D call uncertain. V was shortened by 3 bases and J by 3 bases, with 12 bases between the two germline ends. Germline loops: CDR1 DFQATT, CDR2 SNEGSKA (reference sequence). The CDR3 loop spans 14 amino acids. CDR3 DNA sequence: TGCAGTGCTAGTCGCGGGGATCCCAATCAGCCCCAGCATTTT. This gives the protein CSASRGDPNQPQHF.

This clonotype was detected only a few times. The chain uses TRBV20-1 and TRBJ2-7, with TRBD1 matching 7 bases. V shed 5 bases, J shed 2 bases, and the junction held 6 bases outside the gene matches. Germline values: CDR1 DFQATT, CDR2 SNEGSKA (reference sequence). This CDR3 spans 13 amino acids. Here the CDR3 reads CSASDRSTYEQYF. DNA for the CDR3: TGCAGTGCTTCGGACAGGTCGACCTACGAGCAGTACTTC.

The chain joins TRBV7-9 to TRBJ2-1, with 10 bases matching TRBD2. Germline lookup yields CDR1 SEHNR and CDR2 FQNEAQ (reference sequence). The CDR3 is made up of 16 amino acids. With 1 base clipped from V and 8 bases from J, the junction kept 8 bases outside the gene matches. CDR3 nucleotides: TGTGCCAGCAGCTTAGGATTTGGACTAGCGGCGGATGAGCAGTTCTTC. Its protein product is CASSLGFGLAADEQFF. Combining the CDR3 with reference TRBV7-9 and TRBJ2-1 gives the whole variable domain DTGVSQNPRHKITKRGQNVTFRCDPISEHNRLYWYRQTLGQGPEFLTYFQNEAQLEKSRLLSDRFSAERPKGSFSTLEIQRTEQGDSAMYLCASSLGFGLAADEQFFGPGTRLTVL.

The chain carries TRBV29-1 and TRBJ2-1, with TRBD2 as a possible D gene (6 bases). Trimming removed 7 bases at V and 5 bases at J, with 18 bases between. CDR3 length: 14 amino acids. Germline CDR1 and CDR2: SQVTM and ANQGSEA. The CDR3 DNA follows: TGCAGCGCCCACGGGGCTAGCGAAGACAATGAGCAGTTCTTC. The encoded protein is CSAHGASEDNEQFF.

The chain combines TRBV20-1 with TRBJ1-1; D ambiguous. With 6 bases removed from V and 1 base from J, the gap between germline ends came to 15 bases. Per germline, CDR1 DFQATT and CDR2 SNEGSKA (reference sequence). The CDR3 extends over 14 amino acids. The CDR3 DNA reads TGCAGTGCCCGCCCCGCACCTAAGAACACTGAAGCTTTCTTT. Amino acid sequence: CSARPAPKNTEAFF.

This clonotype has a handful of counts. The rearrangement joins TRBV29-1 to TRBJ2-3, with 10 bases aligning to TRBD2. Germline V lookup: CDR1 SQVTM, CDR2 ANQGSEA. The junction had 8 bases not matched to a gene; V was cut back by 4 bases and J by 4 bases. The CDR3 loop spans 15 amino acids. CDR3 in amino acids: CSVASLAGVSDTQYF. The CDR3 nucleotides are TGCAGCGTTGCATCCCTAGCGGGAGTATCAGATACGCAGTATTTT.

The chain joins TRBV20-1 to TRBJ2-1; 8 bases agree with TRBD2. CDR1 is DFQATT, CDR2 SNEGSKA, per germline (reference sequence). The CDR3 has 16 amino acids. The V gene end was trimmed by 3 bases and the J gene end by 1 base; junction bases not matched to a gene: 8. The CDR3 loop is CSASRLAGRSYNEQFF. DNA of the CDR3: TGCAGTGCTAGCCGTCTAGCGGGCCGGTCCTACAATGAGCAGTTCTTC.

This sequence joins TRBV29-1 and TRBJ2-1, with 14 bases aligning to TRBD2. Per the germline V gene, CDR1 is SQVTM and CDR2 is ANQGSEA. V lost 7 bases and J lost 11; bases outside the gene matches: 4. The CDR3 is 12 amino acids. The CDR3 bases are TGCAGCGCCGGGACTAGCGGGAGTCAGCAGTTCTTC. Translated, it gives CSAGTSGSQQFF.